The clone carrying this TCR beta chain was observed a handful of times. Time point reported: patch test 2, 6 weeks after DPC sensitization. Treatment here: therapeutic diphenylcyclopropenone sensitization with weekly scalp DPC. TCRdb itself ran the RACE reads through MiXCR, one entry per CDR3 protein. The sample lists under 100,000 distinct CDR3 sequences; approximately 10% were seen once. The CDR3 is 15 amino acids. The V gene end was trimmed by 5 bases and the J gene end by 1 base; junction bases not matched to a gene: 8. The germline gives CDR1 SGHTA, CDR2 FQGNSA. The data are from a study of human T cells and chemical hapten exposure.

Sample: whole blood, taken in connection with sensitization to the hapten diphenylcyclopropenone (DPC). V gene TRBV7-2 combines with J gene TRBJ2-7, with 7 bases identical to TRBD1. This receptor was taken from a woman aged 40 to 50 with alopecia areata. Some clones in this sample may be carry-over from other donors' samples. The CDR3 DNA is TGTGCCAGCAGCCCACATAACAGGGGTTCCTACGAGCAGTACTTC. This translates into CASSPHNRGSYEQYF.